A single sample is the source of the 21 T cell receptor beta chains below, sequenced in a study of human T cells and chemical hapten exposure. MiXCR, run by TCRdb on the RACE reads, gives a single entry per CDR3 protein. The table includes roughly 120,000 distinct CDR3 sequences, about 12% detected once. The time point here: patch test 1, 2 weeks after DPC sensitization. Treatment in this sample: therapeutic diphenylcyclopropenone sensitization with weekly scalp DPC. Sequenced here: whole blood, sampled in connection with sensitization to the hapten diphenylcyclopropenone (DPC). Receptors were obtained from a woman aged 45-60 years with alopecia areata. Some clones in this sample may be carry-over from other donors' samples.

This clonotype was observed a handful of times. This sequence joins TRBV6-5 and TRBJ2-5; D is uncertain. V dropped 2 bases and J dropped 2 bases, with 6 bases sitting between them. The CDR3 is made up of 13 amino acids. CDR1 and CDR2 (germline): MNHEY, SVGAGI. DNA of the CDR3: TGTGCCAGCAGTTACATCCAACAAGAGACCCAGTACTTC. Protein sequence: CASSYIQQETQYF.

This clonotype has at least ten counts. This rearrangement joins TRBV18 to TRBJ1-3; D is undetermined. V was shortened by 8 bases and J by 0 bases, with 11 bases between the two germline ends. Germline V gene lookup returns CDR1 KGHSH and CDR2 LQKENI. The CDR3 has 14 residues. The CDR3: CASGRELSGNTIYF. The CDR3, as DNA: TGTGCCAGCGGTCGGGAGCTCTCTGGAAACACCATATATTTT.

V gene TRBV6-2 or TRBV6-3 combines with J gene TRBJ1-3; D is uncertain. Germline V gene lookup returns CDR1 MNHEY and CDR2 SVGEGT. Trimming left V 2 bases short and J 2 bases short, with 13 bases between. CDR3 length: 16 amino acids. This CDR3 reads CASSYPRRQPGNTIYF. The DNA of the CDR3 is TGTGCCAGCAGTTACCCTCGACGGCAGCCTGGAAACACCATATATTTT.

This chain joins TRBV14 and TRBJ2-1; 10 bases match TRBD1. The CDR3 extends over 15 amino acids. After removal of 4 bases from V and 10 bases from J, the junction contained 10 bases not matched to a gene. Germline-derived CDR1 and CDR2 are SGHDN and FVKESK. The CDR3 loop reads CASSRRTGTGEEQFF. The CDR3 coding sequence is TGTGCCAGCAGCCGGAGAACCGGGACAGGGGAGGAGCAGTTCTTC.

The chain combines TRBV3-1 with TRBJ2-6; D is possibly TRBD1 or TRBD2 (5 bases each). Deletions cut 4 bases from V and 2 bases from J, with 12 bases between. Germline V lookup: CDR1 LGHDT, CDR2 YNNKEL (reference sequence). CDR3 length equals 16 residues. The DNA of the CDR3 is TGTGCCAGCAGCCGAAGAGGGACCCCTGGGGCCAACGTCCTGACTTTC. Its protein product is CASSRRGTPGANVLTF.

CDR3 loop: CASTAGLSNQPQHF. In DNA form, the CDR3 reads TGTGCCAGCACCGCGGGGTTGAGCAATCAGCCCCAGCATTTT. The chain uses TRBV28 and TRBJ1-5; D is undetermined. Germline V gives CDR1 MDHEN, CDR2 SYDVKM. The length of the CDR3 is 14 residues. Between the trimmed V and J ends, which lost 7 bases and 1 base, there was a span of 11 bases.

The rearrangement links TRBV3-1 to TRBJ1-5; the D is unclear. V was pared by 1 base and J by 3 bases, with 10 bases between. There are 15 residues in the CDR3. In germline, CDR1 is LGHDT, CDR2 YNNKEL (reference sequence). CDR3 loop: CASSQGSGNNQPQHF. In DNA form, the CDR3 reads TGTGCCAGCAGCCAAGGATCAGGAAACAATCAGCCCCAGCATTTT.

The rearrangement uses TRBV7-2 and TRBJ2-1; 8 nucleotides agree with TRBD2. Germline V CDR1 and CDR2: SGHTA, FQGNSA. After removal of 6 bases from V and 0 bases from J, the junction contained 7 bases not matched to a gene. This CDR3 contains 16 residues. Here the CDR3 reads CASSPRGGSSYNEQFF. The CDR3 DNA reads as TGTGCCAGCAGTCCCCGGGGGGGTAGCTCCTACAATGAGCAGTTCTTC.

In this sample, this clonotype turned up many times. The chain combines TRBV20-1 with TRBJ2-1; D is unclear. Germline-derived CDR1 and CDR2 are DFQATT and SNEGSKA (reference sequence). The germline V and J ends were trimmed by 3 bases and 5 bases, with 11 bases remaining between them. The CDR3 has 13 residues. The CDR3 nucleotides are TGCAGTGCTAGGGCCACTGGGAACAATGAGCAGTTCTTC. It is translated as CSARATGNNEQFF.

This clonotype has only a few counts. This sequence joins TRBV28 and TRBJ2-7, with TRBD2 identical over 14 bases. The germline V gene has CDR1 MDHEN and CDR2 SYDVKM. V lost 5 bases and J lost 6; bases outside the gene matches: 9. This CDR3 region has 16 residues. CDR3 loop: CASSPQGLAGETEQYF. The CDR3 nucleotides are TGTGCCAGCAGTCCCCAGGGACTAGCGGGAGAAACCGAGCAGTACTTC. The complete variable domain, with remaining parts taken from reference TRBV28 and TRBJ2-7, reads DVKVTQSSRYLVKRTGEKVFLECVQDMDHENMFWYRQDPGLGLRLIYFSYDVKMKEKGDIPEGYSVSREKKERFSLILESASTNQTSMYLCASSPQGLAGETEQYFGPGTRLTVT.

This clonotype was recorded at least ten times. The chain couples TRBV11-2 to TRBJ1-1, with D unresolved. This CDR3 region has 14 residues. V was pared by 1 base and J by 0 bases, with 6 bases between. Germline assignment: CDR1 SGHAT and CDR2 FQNNGV. Written as DNA, the CDR3 is TGTGCCAGCAGCTTAGGATCTTTGAACACTGAAGCTTTCTTT. Its protein product is CASSLGSLNTEAFF.

This clonotype was recorded at least ten times. The chain couples TRBV27 to TRBJ1-5, with TRBD1 matching 8 bases. V trimming: 8 bases; J trimming: 5 bases; junction bases outside the gene matches: 5. Germline assignment: CDR1 MNHEY and CDR2 SMNVEV (reference sequence). The CDR3 spans 13 residues. CDR3 sequence reads: CASGRGPYQPQHF. The DNA for the CDR3 is TGTGCCAGCGGCAGGGGGCCGTATCAGCCCCAGCATTTT.

This clonotype has at least ten counts. The chain is built from TRBV20-1 and TRBJ2-1, with a weak D call TRBD1 (5 bases). This CDR3 spans 15 amino acids. Germline assignment: CDR1 DFQATT and CDR2 SNEGSKA (reference sequence). V was pared by 5 bases and J by 8 bases, with 22 bases between. The CDR3 region is CSAPLGLDRVYEQFF. The DNA of the CDR3 is TGCAGTGCTCCCCTGGGGCTAGACAGAGTGTATGAGCAGTTCTTC.

The rearrangement uses TRBV6-6 and TRBJ1-3; D may be TRBD1 (6 bases). The CDR3 sequence is 14 residues long. Per germline, CDR1 MNHNY and CDR2 SVGAGI (reference sequence). The V end was cut by 2 bases, the J end by 4 bases, with 9 bases between. Written as DNA, the CDR3 is TGTGCCAGCAGTTACCCACAGGGAGGAAACACCATATATTTT. It codes for CASSYPQGGNTIYF.

This clonotype was seen a handful of times. The rearrangement links TRBV7-2 to TRBJ1-5, with D maybe TRBD1 (5 bases). V dropped 3 bases and J dropped 9 bases, with 15 bases sitting between them. The CDR3 loop spans 14 amino acids. Per germline, CDR1 SGHTA and CDR2 FQGNSA. The chain's CDR3 is CASSLDGGGGPQHF. The CDR3 DNA reads TGTGCCAGCAGCTTGGACGGCGGTGGGGGGCCCCAGCATTTT.

Details on this clonotype: A much more abundant neighbour one base away suggests this may be a read error. The V and J genes are TRBV5-4 and TRBJ1-1, with a weak D call TRBD1 (5 bases). The CDR3 contains 17 residues. Trimming took off 0 bases at V and 1 base at J, with 16 bases between the two ends. Germline V gene lookup returns CDR1 SGHNT and CDR2 YYREEE (reference sequence). The DNA of the CDR3 is TGTGCCAGCAGCTTGGGGTCTATAGGGGACTCGAACACTGAAGCTTTCTTT. It translates to CASSLGSIGDSNTEAFF.

In DNA form, the CDR3 reads TGTGCCAGCAGTGGACAGGCGTCTGAAAAACTGTTTTTT. Translation gives CASSGQASEKLFF. This sequence joins TRBV28 and TRBJ1-4; 7 nucleotides match TRBD1. CDR3 size: 13 residues. Germline CDR1 and CDR2: MDHEN and SYDVKM. V gave up 5 bases and J gave up 7 bases; unmatched junction bases: 4.

This clonotype has just a few counts. The CDR3 coding sequence is TGTGCCAGCAGCCAGAACAGGGGCCTCGAGCAGTACTTC. This translates into CASSQNRGLEQYF. V gene TRBV7-9 combines with J gene TRBJ2-7, with 7 bases identical to TRBD1. Germline V gives CDR1 SEHNR, CDR2 FQNEAQ (reference sequence). V lost 5 bases to trimming and J lost 6 bases; unmatched junction nucleotides: 7. CDR3 length: 13 residues. The full variable domain, completed using reference TRBV7-9 and TRBJ2-7, is DTGVSQNPRHKITKRGQNVTFRCDPISEHNRLYWYRQTLGQGPEFLTYFQNEAQLEKSRLLSDRFSAERPKGSFSTLEIQRTEQGDSAMYLCASSQNRGLEQYFGPGTRLTVT.

This clonotype was counted a few times. This chain joins TRBV7-6 and TRBJ1-2; tentatively, D is TRBD1 (6 bases). The germline CDR1 and CDR2 sequences are SGHVS and FNYEAQ. V dropped 5 bases and J dropped 3 bases, with 13 bases sitting between them. This CDR3 has 14 residues. The CDR3 bases are TGTGCCAGCAGCCCCCCCGGGGGCTACTATGGCTACACCTTC. Translating it yields CASSPPGGYYGYTF.

This clonotype has only a few counts. The CDR3 DNA sequence: TGTGCCAGCAGTTCAGGGAGTTATGGCTACACCTTC. Amino acids: CASSSGSYGYTF. J is TRBJ1-2 and V is TRBV27, with D possibly being TRBD1 (5 bases). In germline, CDR1 is MNHEY, CDR2 SMNVEV (reference sequence). The CDR3 covers 12 residues. The germline V and J ends were trimmed by 4 bases and 5 bases, with 8 bases remaining between them.

There are many counts of this clonotype. This chain connects TRBV11-2 to TRBJ1-6; weak D call: TRBD1 (5 bases). Trimming took 5 bases from V and 6 from J, leaving 14 bases between them. Germline V gene sequence: CDR1 SGHAT, CDR2 FQNNGV. The CDR3 extends over 15 amino acids. The CDR3 DNA sequence: TGTGCCAGCAGCCCTAGCCGGGACCCTAATTCACCCCTCCACTTT. Translating gives CASSPSRDPNSPLHF.